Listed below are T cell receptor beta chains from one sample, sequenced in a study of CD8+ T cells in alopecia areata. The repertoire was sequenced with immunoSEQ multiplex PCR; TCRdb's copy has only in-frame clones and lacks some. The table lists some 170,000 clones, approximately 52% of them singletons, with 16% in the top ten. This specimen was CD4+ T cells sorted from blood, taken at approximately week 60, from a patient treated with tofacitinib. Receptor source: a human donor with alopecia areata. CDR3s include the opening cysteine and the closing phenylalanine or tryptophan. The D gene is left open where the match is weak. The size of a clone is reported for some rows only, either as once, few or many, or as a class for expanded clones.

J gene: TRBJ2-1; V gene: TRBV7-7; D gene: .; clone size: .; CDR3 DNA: TGTGCCAGCAGCTTAGCGGCGGGGCAGTACAATGAGCAGTTCTTC; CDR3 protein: CASSLAAGQYNEQFF
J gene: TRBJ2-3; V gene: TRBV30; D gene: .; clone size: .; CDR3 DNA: TGTGCCTGGCACGCAGGCCTTTCCACAGATACGCAGTATTTT; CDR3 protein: CAWHAGLSTDTQYF
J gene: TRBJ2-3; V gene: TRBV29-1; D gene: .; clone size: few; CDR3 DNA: TGCAGCGTTGCGGGGAGAGTCTCAGATACGCAGTATTTT; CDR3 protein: CSVAGRVSDTQYF
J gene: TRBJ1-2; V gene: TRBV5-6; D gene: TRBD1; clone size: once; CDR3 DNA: TGTGCCAGCAGCTTGGTGCGACAGGGGGCTGGCGGCTACACCTTC; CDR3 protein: CASSLVRQGAGGYTF
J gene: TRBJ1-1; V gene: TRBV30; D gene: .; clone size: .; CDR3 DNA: TGTGCCTGGAGCAGGGTGGTTAGTGGTGAAGCTTTCTTT; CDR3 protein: CAWSRVVSGEAFF
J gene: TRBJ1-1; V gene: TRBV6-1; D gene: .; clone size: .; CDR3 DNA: TGTGCCAGCAGTGATCGAGGGGTCACTGAAGCTTTCTTT; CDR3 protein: CASSDRGVTEAFF
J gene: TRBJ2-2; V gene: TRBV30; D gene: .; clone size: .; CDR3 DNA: TGTGCCTGGAGTAGAGGGCCGACCGGGGAGCTGTTTTTT; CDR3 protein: CAWSRGPTGELFF
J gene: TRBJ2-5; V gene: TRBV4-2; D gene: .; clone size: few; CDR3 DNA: TGTGCCAGCAGCCAAGATCTCGGACGGGGAAGAGAGACCCAGTACTTC; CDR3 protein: CASSQDLGRGRETQYF
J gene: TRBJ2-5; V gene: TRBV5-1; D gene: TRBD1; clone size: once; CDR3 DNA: TGCGCCAGCAGCGAGGGACAGCAGGTGTTGGAGACCCAGTACTTC; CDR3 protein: CASSEGQQVLETQYF
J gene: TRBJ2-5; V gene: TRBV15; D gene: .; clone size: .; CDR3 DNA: TGTGCCACCAGCAGACAGGGGGAGACCCAGTACTTC; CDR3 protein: CATSRQGETQYF
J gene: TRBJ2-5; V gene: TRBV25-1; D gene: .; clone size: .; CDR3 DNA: TGTGCCAGCAGTGAATCCGCAAGGATCATGGAGACCCAGTACTTC; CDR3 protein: CASSESARIMETQYF
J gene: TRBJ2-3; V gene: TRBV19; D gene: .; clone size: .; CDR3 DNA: TGTGCCAGTAGTATGCGGGGGCGGACAGATACGCAGTATTTT; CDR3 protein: CASSMRGRTDTQYF
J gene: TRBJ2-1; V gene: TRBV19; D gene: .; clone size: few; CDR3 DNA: TGTGCCAGTAGTACTGAGGACCTACCCTACAATGAGCAGTTCTTC; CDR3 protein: CASSTEDLPYNEQFF
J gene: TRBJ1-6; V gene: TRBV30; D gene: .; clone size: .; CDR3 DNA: TGTGCCTGGAGGTCAGGGGCCGGTTCACCCCTCCACTTT; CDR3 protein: CAWRSGAGSPLHF
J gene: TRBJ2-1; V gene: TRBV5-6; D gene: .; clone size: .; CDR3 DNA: TGTGCCAGCAGCTTTTACTCGCATGAGCAGTTCTTC; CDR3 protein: CASSFYSHEQFF
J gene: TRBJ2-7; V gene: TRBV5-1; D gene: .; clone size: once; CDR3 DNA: TGCGCCAGCAGCTTGGCCAAAAGGGTTGACGAGCAGTACTTC; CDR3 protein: CASSLAKRVDEQYF
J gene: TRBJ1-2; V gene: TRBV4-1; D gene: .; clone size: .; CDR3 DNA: TGCGCCAGCAGCCAATGGAGAGGGGACACGGATGGCTACACCTTC; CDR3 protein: CASSQWRGDTDGYTF